This note documents a single T cell receptor (beta chain) sequence. Its antigen is not identified. Germline CDR1 MNHEY, CDR2 SMNVEV (reference sequence). The CDR3 spans 13 residues. With 6 bases removed from V and 3 bases from J, the gap between germline ends came to 9 bases. This entry comes from a study of T cell repertoires in cytomegalovirus infection. As for the study in general: The authors relied on CMV epitopes, both recently identified HLA-C-restricted and well-studied HLA-B-restricted. Signatures in public TCR beta sequences pointed to both CMV infection and matching HLA type. Study observations and caveats: Adding up the frequency of public TCR beta families identified people who carried CMV plus the relevant HLA. Clonotype analysis showed dominance of the ex vivo response by HLA-C-restricted CMV-specific TCR beta clonotypes.

TCRdb recomputed calls from the reads with MiXCR, one row per CDR3 protein. The data hold some 100,000 distinct CDR3 sequences, with 29% observed a single time. The chain links TRBV27 to TRBJ2-1; D gene uncertain. The receptor was derived from a human donor in good health (CMV status not recorded). Some clones in this sample may be carry-over from other donors' samples. The source material was CD8+ T cells from cultured PBMCs, sampled from culture after CMV antigen stimulation. CDR3 in DNA: TGTGCCAGCAGACTACTTCTCTACAATGAGCAGTTCTTC. It encodes CASRLLLYNEQFF.